The sample holds many counts of the clone carrying this TCR beta chain. The antigen remains unidentified. This record comes from a study of regulatory T cells in long-lasting Graves disease. Findings and caveats of the study: Persistent Graves' patients showed reduced TCR diversity versus newly diagnosed patients. Between persistent patients, 2,500 to 3,500 public clonotypes were shared, exceeding the roughly 1,000 shared between new patients.

Time point meaning: persistent/refractory GD, antithyroid drugs over 5 years with positive TRAb. PBMCs provided the RNA from which the TCR library was made. The CDR3 sequence is 14 residues long. Germline-derived CDR1 and CDR2 are MDHEN and SYDVKM. The V and J ends lost 6 bases and 4 bases respectively, with 13 bases between them. According to the study, TCR beta libraries were built with iRepertoire HTBI primers and CDR3-region Arm-PCR. TCRdb ran MiXCR on the multiplex PCR reads and lists one entry per CDR3 protein. This sample has fewer than 600,000 distinct CDR3 sequences; 20% to 25% occur once, and the top ten carry around 13%.

The chain joins TRBV28 to TRBJ1-5, with D hard to call. The sequencing used peripheral blood mononuclear cells (PBMCs), collected when the disease was refractory, from a patient treated with antithyroid drugs. The clonotype originates from a female donor with Graves disease. In nucleotides, the CDR3 is TGTGCCAGCAGCTTCCCACAGAGAAATCAGCCCCAGCATTTT. Protein sequence: CASSFPQRNQPQHF.